The 23 T cell receptor beta chains below were found in one sample sequenced in a study of T-cell memory formation after mild COVID-19. A single record per CDR3 protein comes from TCRdb applying MiXCR to the 5' RACE reads. The profile shows roughly 320,000 distinct CDR3 sequences, approximately 29% of them singletons. Input material: PBMCs or a T cell subset sorted from them (not recorded which). These receptor sequences come from an adult woman who had mild COVID-19 (a few samples of this study predate the infection). Cell type and time point are not known.

This chain uses TRBV27 with TRBJ1-1; TRBD1 agrees at 7 bases. The germline CDR1 and CDR2 sequences are MNHEY and SMNVEV (reference sequence). J lost 11 bases, V lost 4 bases, and 19 bases had no gene match. The CDR3 totals 16 residues. CDR3 in amino acids: CASSSNRGSGLERAFF. The CDR3 nucleotides read TGTGCCAGCAGTTCCAACAGGGGATCGGGACTGGAAAGGGCTTTCTTT.

V usage is TRBV5-1 and J usage is TRBJ2-5; possibly TRBD2 for D (6 bases). The CDR3 extends over 15 amino acids. CDR1 is SGHRS, CDR2 YFSETQ, per germline. Trimming pared 7 bases from V and 0 bases from J, leaving 16 bases between. This CDR3 reads CASAGGGAYQETQYF. In DNA form, the CDR3 reads TGCGCCAGCGCAGGAGGCGGGGCGTACCAAGAGACCCAGTACTTC.

The CDR3 DNA sequence: TGTGCCAGCTCTCTGGACCCCGCCACCCAAGAGACCCAGTACTTC. It is translated as CASSLDPATQETQYF. The chain carries TRBV18 and TRBJ2-5; no clear D gene. Trimming stripped 6 bases from V and 1 base from J, with 15 bases between. Germline assignment: CDR1 KGHSH and CDR2 LQKENI. The CDR3 is 15 amino acids.

The chain has TRBV11-3 and TRBJ2-1, with 13 bases aligning to TRBD2. J gave up 3 bases and V 5 bases, and 7 bases lay outside the gene matches. The CDR3 runs 17 residues. Germline V gene sequence: CDR1 SGHNT, CDR2 YENEEA. CDR3 region: CASSLGLAGVDYNEQFF. The CDR3, as DNA: TGTGCCAGCAGCCTCGGACTAGCGGGAGTGGACTACAATGAGCAGTTCTTC.

This clonotype came up a few times. V and J are TRBV4-3 and TRBJ2-7; either TRBD1 or TRBD2 may fit D (5 bases each). CDR3 length equals 16 residues. Between the trimmed V and J ends, which lost 4 bases and 2 bases, there was a span of 18 bases. Germline loops: CDR1 LGHNA, CDR2 YSLEER. CDR3 region: CASSPEEGLLPYEQYF. CDR3 in DNA: TGCGCCAGCAGCCCCGAAGAGGGGTTGCTCCCCTACGAGCAGTACTTC.

This clonotype was recorded a few times. The gene calls are TRBV5-1 and TRBJ1-5; no clear D. This CDR3 has 14 amino acids. Germline CDR1 SGHRS, CDR2 YFSETQ. Between the trimmed V and J ends, which lost 0 bases and 6 bases, there was a span of 10 bases. CDR3 loop: CASSLDGVGQPQHF. As DNA, the CDR3 is TGCGCCAGCAGCTTGGATGGGGTCGGTCAGCCCCAGCATTTT.

The chain couples TRBV6-2 or TRBV6-3 to TRBJ2-7; D is undetermined. The CDR3 contains 14 residues. Trimming took off 2 bases at V and 0 bases at J, with 8 bases between the two ends. Germline V gene data show CDR1 as MNHEY and CDR2 as SVGEGT. CDR3 in amino acids: CASSYDWGSYEQYF. CDR3 nucleotide sequence: TGTGCCAGCAGTTACGATTGGGGCTCCTACGAGCAGTACTTC.

This clonotype was picked up a small number of times. The gene calls are TRBV5-1 and TRBJ2-3; D may be TRBD2 (5 bases). CDR3 length: 14 amino acids. Germline V CDR1 and CDR2: SGHRS, YFSETQ. The germline V and J ends were trimmed by 0 bases and 4 bases, with 9 bases remaining between them. The CDR3 here is CASSLDQEADTQYF. The CDR3 coding sequence is TGCGCCAGCAGCTTGGATCAGGAGGCAGATACGCAGTATTTT. Combining the CDR3 with reference TRBV5-1 and TRBJ2-3 gives the whole variable domain KAGVTQTPRYLIKTRGQQVTLSCSPISGHRSVSWYQQTPGQGLQFLFEYFSETQRNKGNFPGRFSGRQFSNSRSEMNVSTLELGDSALYLCASSLDQEADTQYFGPGTRLTVL.

This clonotype appeared a few times. The chain links TRBV5-1 to TRBJ2-1; 9 bases are a match to TRBD1. V lost 0 bases and J lost 6; bases outside the gene matches: 7. The CDR3 length is 16 residues. Germline V gene sequence: CDR1 SGHRS, CDR2 YFSETQ. This CDR3 is CASSLGGQGYSNEQFF. The CDR3 coding sequence is TGCGCCAGCAGCTTGGGGGGACAGGGTTACTCCAATGAGCAGTTCTTC.

A few counts support this clonotype. The J gene is TRBJ2-1, the V gene TRBV29-1, with TRBD2 matching 7 bases. CDR1 and CDR2 (germline): SQVTM, ANQGSEA. V gave up 6 bases and J gave up 8 bases; unmatched junction bases: 16. This CDR3 has 15 amino acids. CDR3 in amino acids: CSVPIRASGSHEQFF. The CDR3 DNA sequence: TGCAGCGTCCCAATTCGGGCTAGCGGTAGCCATGAGCAGTTCTTC.

This clonotype was found a few times. The rearrangement joins TRBV27 to TRBJ2-3; 7 bases match TRBD2. Germline CDR1 and CDR2: MNHEY and SMNVEV (reference sequence). The CDR3 covers 16 residues. J gave up 3 bases and V 3 bases, and 9 bases lay outside the gene matches. CDR3 in DNA: TGTGCCAGCAGTTTCTCCACGGGAGGAGCGACAGATACGCAGTATTTT. This translates into CASSFSTGGATDTQYF.

The V and J genes are TRBV12-3 or TRBV12-4 and TRBJ1-2; D unresolved. CDR3 length: 13 amino acids. Deletions cut 2 bases from V and 7 bases from J, with 11 bases between. The CDR3 is CASSLLRESGYTF. DNA for the CDR3: TGTGCCAGCAGTTTATTAAGAGAATCTGGCTACACCTTC.

This clonotype was seen a handful of times. This chain connects TRBV29-1 to TRBJ2-7; 8 bases match TRBD1. The V and J ends lost 4 bases and 6 bases, in that order; junction bases with no gene match: 5. This CDR3 is built from 12 residues. Germline CDR1 SQVTM, CDR2 ANQGSEA. The chain's CDR3 is CSVARQGPEQYF. Here the CDR3 DNA reads TGCAGCGTTGCCAGACAGGGGCCCGAGCAGTACTTC.

This clonotype was seen more than once but under ten times. V is TRBV12-3 or TRBV12-4 and J is TRBJ1-1; the D gene is possibly TRBD1 (5 bases). Trimming took 5 bases from V and 0 from J, leaving 13 bases between them. This CDR3 has 15 amino acids. The CDR3 reads CASSLRQTMNTEAFF. For the CDR3, the DNA is TGTGCCAGCAGTCTACGACAGACAATGAACACTGAAGCTTTCTTT.

This clonotype was seen a few times. J is TRBJ2-2 and V is TRBV30; no definite D call. CDR3 length: 12 amino acids. Per germline, CDR1 GTSNPN and CDR2 SVGIG (reference sequence). V lost 4 bases, J lost 4 bases, and 7 bases lay in between. CDR3 sequence: CAWNSLTGELFF. CDR3 sequence (DNA): TGTGCCTGGAACAGCCTCACCGGGGAGCTGTTTTTT.

V usage is TRBV7-9 and J usage is TRBJ1-2, with TRBD1 matching 7 bases. The junction had 13 bases not matched to a gene; V was cut back by 4 bases and J by 8 bases. This CDR3 spans 15 amino acids. Looked up from germline, CDR1 is SEHNR and CDR2 is FQNEAQ (reference sequence). The CDR3 coding sequence is TGTGCCAGCAGCTCTAATTCGGGACAGTCGCACGGCTACACCTTC. The encoded protein is CASSSNSGQSHGYTF.

The V gene is TRBV20-1, the J gene TRBJ2-1, with a weak D call TRBD2 (6 bases). This CDR3 has 18 residues. Trimming shortened V by 0 bases and J by 5 bases, and 23 bases separated the two germline ends. The germline CDR1 and CDR2 sequences are DFQATT and SNEGSKA (reference sequence). CDR3 residues: CSARDWGDPRTIHNEQFF. The CDR3 DNA sequence: TGCAGTGCTAGAGATTGGGGGGACCCAAGAACAATCCACAATGAGCAGTTCTTC.

This clonotype was observed at least ten times. V gene TRBV4-3 combines with J gene TRBJ2-3, with 8 bases that match TRBD2. The CDR3 loop spans 15 amino acids. CDR1 and CDR2 from the germline V gene are LGHNA and YSLEER. The V segment lost 2 bases and the J segment 1 base; nucleotides outside the gene matches: 2. CDR3 protein: CASSQRGGGTDTQYF. The CDR3 DNA follows: TGCGCCAGCAGCCAACGGGGGGGGGGCACAGATACGCAGTATTTT.

The chain is built from TRBV4-2 and TRBJ2-2, with D perhaps TRBD1 (5 bases). Looked up from germline, CDR1 is LGHNA and CDR2 is YNFKEQ. Trimming shortened V by 0 bases and J by 9 bases, and 11 bases separated the two germline ends. This CDR3 region has 14 residues. Written as DNA, the CDR3 is TGTGCCAGCAGCCAAGATGGGGCGTCCCGGGAGCTGTTTTTT. It is translated as CASSQDGASRELFF.

V and J are TRBV12-3 or TRBV12-4 and TRBJ2-1, with D unclear. The CDR3 is 14 residues long. Trimming stripped 2 bases from V and 2 bases from J, with 7 bases between. The CDR3 sequence: CASSLSDPYNEQFF. Here the CDR3 DNA reads TGTGCCAGCAGTTTATCCGACCCCTACAATGAGCAGTTCTTC.

This clonotype appeared a few times. The chain is built from TRBV4-1 and TRBJ1-1; no definite D call. The length of the CDR3 is 13 residues. CDR1 is MGHRA and CDR2 is YSYEKL in the germline V gene. V lost 2 bases to trimming and J lost 0 bases, with 4 bases between them. CDR3 coding DNA: TGCGCCAGCAGCCAAATTCTGAACACTGAAGCTTTCTTT. It codes for CASSQILNTEAFF.

This chain joins TRBV20-1 and TRBJ2-3, with 14 bases matching TRBD2. The V gene's germline CDR1 is DFQATT and CDR2 SNEGSKA (reference sequence). V lost 6 bases, J lost 6 bases, and 14 bases stayed unmatched. The CDR3 is made up of 17 amino acids. The CDR3 is CSARRLGGLAGGDTQYF. The CDR3 DNA sequence: TGCAGTGCCAGGAGACTAGGCGGACTAGCGGGGGGTGATACGCAGTATTTT.

This clonotype was seen more than once but under ten times. The genes are TRBV7-9 and TRBJ2-2, with D tentatively TRBD1 (6 bases). The CDR3 spans 15 residues. V dropped 4 bases and J dropped 0 bases, with 9 bases sitting between them. Germline loops: CDR1 SEHNR, CDR2 FQNEAQ (reference sequence). CDR3: CASSSGDTNTGELFF. CDR3 DNA: TGTGCCAGCAGCTCAGGGGACACGAACACCGGGGAGCTGTTTTTT.